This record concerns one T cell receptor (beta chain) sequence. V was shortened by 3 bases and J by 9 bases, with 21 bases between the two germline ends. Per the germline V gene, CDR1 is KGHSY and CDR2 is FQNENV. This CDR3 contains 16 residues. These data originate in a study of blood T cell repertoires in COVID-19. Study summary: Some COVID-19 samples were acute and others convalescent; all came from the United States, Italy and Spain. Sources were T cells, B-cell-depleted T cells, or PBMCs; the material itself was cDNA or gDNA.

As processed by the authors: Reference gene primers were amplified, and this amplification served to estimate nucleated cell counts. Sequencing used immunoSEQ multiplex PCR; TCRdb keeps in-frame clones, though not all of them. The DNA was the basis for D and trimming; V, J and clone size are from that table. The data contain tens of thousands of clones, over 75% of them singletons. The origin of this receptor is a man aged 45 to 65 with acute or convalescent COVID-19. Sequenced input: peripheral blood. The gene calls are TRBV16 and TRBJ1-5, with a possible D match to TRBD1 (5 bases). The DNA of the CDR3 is TGTGCCAGCAGCCAGTCGGCGGGGACCGACATAGGGCCCCAGCATTTT. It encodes CASSQSAGTDIGPQHF.